This TCR beta chain was sequenced for a study of shared clonotypes between healthy human individuals. Study information: The cohort comprised a couple of women and a few men. Their ages spanned 18 to 49 years.

Comments on this clone: Its target is not known.

The split of CD4+ cells yielded CD45RA+ naive and CD45RA-negative memory subsets. The data were produced by immunoSEQ multiplex PCR, yet TCRdb's version contains in-frame clones alone and is incomplete. The sample contains 2 million to 2.5 million clones, 85% to 95% of which appear only once. The CDR3 runs to 12 residues. V was shortened by 4 bases and J by 8 bases, with 11 bases between the two germline ends. Per the germline V gene, CDR1 is MNHNS and CDR2 is SASEGT. Findings and caveats of the study: Estimated richness was generally greater in naive than memory subsets. The sharing of 4.5% to 5.5% of naive CD4 clonotypes was seen across a handful of donors.

V gene TRBV6-1 combines with J gene TRBJ1-2; no clear D. Sequencing used naive CD4+ T cells from PBMCs. Subset denoted: CD45RA+ positively selected. The origin of this receptor is a man aged 18-30 years in good health. Some clones in this sample may be carry-over from other donors' samples. The CDR3 loop is CASSVGGRGYTF. The CDR3 DNA sequence: TGTGCCAGCAGTGTCGGAGGGAGAGGCTACACCTTC.